This T cell receptor (beta chain) was profiled in a study of early T cells in non-severe SARS-CoV-2 infection. Study-level points and caveats: The matching step, a VDJdb search, favored anti-spike CD8 responses and missed private and CD4 specificities.

J lost 3 bases, V lost 4 bases, and 12 bases had no gene match. Germline lookup yields CDR1 MNHNY and CDR2 SVGAGI (reference sequence). This CDR3 has 17 amino acids. This clonotype showed up many times. The antigen is unknown. Individual cDNA molecules were tagged with unique molecular identifiers, the study reported. TCRdb re-called the 5' RACE reads with MiXCR, one entry per CDR3 protein. The data contain tens of thousands of distinct CDR3 sequences, more than 5.5% of them singletons. This receptor was obtained from an adult who was a healthcare worker with PCR-confirmed SARS-CoV-2 infection or an uninfected control (not recorded which). V usage is TRBV6-6 and J usage is TRBJ1-5, with 7 nucleotides matching TRBD1. Source material: whole blood. The CDR3 here is CASSLRTGSFNNQPQHF. In nucleotides, the CDR3 is TGTGCCAGCAGTTTACGGACAGGTAGTTTCAACAATCAGCCCCAGCATTTT.